Listed here is a single TCR beta chain. Its specific antigen is unknown. Per-nucleotide qualities are absent, and no much larger clonotype sits a single base away. The data were taken from a study of blood T cell repertoires in COVID-19 (TCRdb year 2020). With regard to the full study: The collaborator samples originated in the United States, Italy and Spain and spanned the acute and convalescent phases of COVID-19. Where available, HLA class I and class II types were obtained from metadata supplied by the sample provider rather than from assay-based typing. The sample metadata nearly always contained a de-identified subject ID, COVID-19 status, age in years and sex. The material from the prospective study consisted of cDNA or gDNA derived from T cells, B-cell-depleted T cells, or PBMCs. The repertoires were released in a freely available public database intended as a resource for research on the immune response to SARS-CoV-2. Subjects who had been exposed to COVID-19, were actively infected with it, or had recovered from it provided the deeply sampled blood TCRbeta repertoires that made up the dataset. Samples were obtained from the ongoing ImmuneRACE study (first 160 participants) and from 950 to 1,500 subjects provided by 6 global collaborators.

What the research found in general, with its limitations: Clinical and demographic metadata were provided uncurated, with the amount varying by source and participant.

TCRbeta CDR3 regions were amplified from genomic DNA using the immunoSEQ Assay, a bias-controlled multiplex PCR. Per the original workflow: Nucleated cell counts per sample were estimated from amplification of reference gene primers within the assay. To quantify the absolute abundance of each unique TCRbeta CDR3 rearrangement, sequence reads were collapsed and filtered. For each sample, productive Simpson clonality was calculated as the square root of Simpson's diversity index across productive rearrangements. TCRdb holds this immuneACCESS table with in-frame rearrangements only. Some clones are missing; in checked studies, unresolved V genes explain under half, and the rest has no known cause. Clone size and the V and J calls come from that table; the DNA yielded D and trimming. The sample yields 250,000 or so clones; around 89% were counted once. The leading ten clones occupy about 0.99% of the sample.

Including the terminal cysteine and phenylalanine, the CDR3 comprises 14 residues. Only the CDR3 portion is preserved as DNA: 42 bases, with reading frame beginning at the first base. Trimming takes 4 bases from V and 2 bases from J, and the germline ends sit 13 bases apart. The germline V gene gives CDR1 as SGHRS and CDR2 as YFSETQ. Another Seattle source contributed samples from volunteer blood donors who had recovered from COVID-19. Each collaborating institution followed its own protocols to collect whole blood in K2EDTA tubes. For TCRbeta analysis, collaborators shipped samples in one of three forms: frozen whole blood, isolated PBMCs, or DNA extracted from either of those sample types.

The chain couples TRBV5-1 to TRBJ2-7, and possibly TRBD1, on 5 matching bases. Source material: peripheral blood. This receptor was identified in a woman aged 35 to 49 who had recovered from COVID-19. The bases read TGCGCCAGCAGCCCCAGGGCACCCCCCTACGAGCAGTACTTC. It translates to CASSPRAPPYEQYF.